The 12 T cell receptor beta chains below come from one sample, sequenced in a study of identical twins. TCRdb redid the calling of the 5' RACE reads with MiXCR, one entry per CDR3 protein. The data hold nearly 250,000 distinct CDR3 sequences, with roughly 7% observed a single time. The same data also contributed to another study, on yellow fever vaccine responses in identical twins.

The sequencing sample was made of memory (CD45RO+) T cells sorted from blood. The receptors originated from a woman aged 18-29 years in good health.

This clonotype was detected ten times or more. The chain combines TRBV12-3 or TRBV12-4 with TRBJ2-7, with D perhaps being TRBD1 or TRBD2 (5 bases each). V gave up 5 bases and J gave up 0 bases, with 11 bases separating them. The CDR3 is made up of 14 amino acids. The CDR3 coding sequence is TGTGCCAGCAGTCGGGACCTCGGCTCCTACGAGCAGTACTTC. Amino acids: CASSRDLGSYEQYF.

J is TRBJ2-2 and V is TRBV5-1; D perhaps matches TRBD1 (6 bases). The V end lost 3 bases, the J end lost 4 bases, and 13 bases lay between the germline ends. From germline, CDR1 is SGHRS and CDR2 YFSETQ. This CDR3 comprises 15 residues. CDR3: CASSSTGQSTGELFF. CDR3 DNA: TGCGCCAGCAGCTCAACCGGACAGAGCACCGGGGAGCTGTTTTTT.

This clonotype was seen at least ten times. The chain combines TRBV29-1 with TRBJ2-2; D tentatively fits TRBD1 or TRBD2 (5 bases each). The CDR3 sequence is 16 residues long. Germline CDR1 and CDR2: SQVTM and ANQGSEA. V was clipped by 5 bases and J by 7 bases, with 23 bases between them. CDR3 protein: CSVRAAGTSLFGELFF. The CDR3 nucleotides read TGCAGCGTTAGAGCGGCAGGGACCTCGTTATTCGGGGAGCTGTTTTTT.

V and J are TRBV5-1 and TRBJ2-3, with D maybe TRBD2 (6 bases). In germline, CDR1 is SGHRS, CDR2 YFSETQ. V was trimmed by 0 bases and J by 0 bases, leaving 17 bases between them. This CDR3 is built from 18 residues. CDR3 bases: TGCGCCAGCAGCTTGGTCAGCGGAGGGGACCCTAGCACAGATACGCAGTATTTT. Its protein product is CASSLVSGGDPSTDTQYF.

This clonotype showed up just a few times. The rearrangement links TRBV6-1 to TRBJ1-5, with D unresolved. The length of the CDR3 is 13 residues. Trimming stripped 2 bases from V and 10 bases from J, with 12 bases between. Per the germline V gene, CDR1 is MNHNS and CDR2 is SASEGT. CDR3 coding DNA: TGTGCCAGCAGTGAAAAGCTAACGCAACCCCAGCATTTT. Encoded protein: CASSEKLTQPQHF.

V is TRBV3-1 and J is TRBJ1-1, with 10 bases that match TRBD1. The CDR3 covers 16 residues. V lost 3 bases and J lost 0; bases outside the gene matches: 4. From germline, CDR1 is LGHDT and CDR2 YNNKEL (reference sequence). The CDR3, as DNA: TGTGCCAGCAGCCATTCGGACAGGGGGATGAACACTGAAGCTTTCTTT. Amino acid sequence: CASSHSDRGMNTEAFF.

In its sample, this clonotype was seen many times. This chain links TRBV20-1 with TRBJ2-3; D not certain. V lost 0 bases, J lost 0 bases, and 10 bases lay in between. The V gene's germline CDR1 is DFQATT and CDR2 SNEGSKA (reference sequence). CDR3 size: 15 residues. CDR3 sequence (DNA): TGCAGTGCTAGAGACAGCAAGACTAGCACAGATACGCAGTATTTT. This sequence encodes CSARDSKTSTDTQYF.

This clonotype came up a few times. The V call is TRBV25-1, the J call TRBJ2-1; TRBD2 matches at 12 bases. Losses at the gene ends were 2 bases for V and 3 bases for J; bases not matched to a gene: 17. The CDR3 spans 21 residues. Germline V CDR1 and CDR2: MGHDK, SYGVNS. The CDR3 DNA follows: TGTGCCAGCAGTGAAAGGCGTACTAGCGGGGGGCTAAAGAAGTACTACAATGAGCAGTTCTTC. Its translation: CASSERRTSGGLKKYYNEQFF.

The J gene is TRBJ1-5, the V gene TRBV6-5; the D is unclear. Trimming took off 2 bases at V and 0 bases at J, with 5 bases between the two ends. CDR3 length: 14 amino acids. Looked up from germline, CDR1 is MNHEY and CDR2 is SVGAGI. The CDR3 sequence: CASSYRHSNQPQHF. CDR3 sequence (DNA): TGTGCCAGCAGTTACAGGCATAGCAATCAGCCCCAGCATTTT.

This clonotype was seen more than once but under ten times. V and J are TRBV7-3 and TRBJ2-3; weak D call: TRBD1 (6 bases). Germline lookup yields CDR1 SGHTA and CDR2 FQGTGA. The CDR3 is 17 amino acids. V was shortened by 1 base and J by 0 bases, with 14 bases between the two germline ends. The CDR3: CASSLRGGRDSTDTQYF. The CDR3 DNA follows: TGTGCCAGCAGCTTAAGAGGGGGAAGAGATAGCACAGATACGCAGTATTTT.

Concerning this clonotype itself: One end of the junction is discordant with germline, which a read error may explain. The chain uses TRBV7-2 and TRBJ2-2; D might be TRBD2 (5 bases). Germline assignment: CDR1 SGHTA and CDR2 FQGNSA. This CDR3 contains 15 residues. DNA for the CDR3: TGTGCCAGCAGCCTAGCTTCTATGAACACCGGGGAGCTGTTTTTT. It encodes CASSLASMNTGELFF.

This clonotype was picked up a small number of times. The CDR3 sequence is CASSLKMGNTGELFF. In nucleotides, the CDR3 is TGTGCCAGCAGCTTAAAGATGGGGAACACCGGGGAGCTGTTTTTT. The genes are TRBV7-2 and TRBJ2-2; D ambiguous. The CDR3 length is 15 residues. Germline V CDR1 and CDR2: SGHTA, FQGNSA. With 2 bases removed from V and 1 base from J, the gap between germline ends came to 8 bases.